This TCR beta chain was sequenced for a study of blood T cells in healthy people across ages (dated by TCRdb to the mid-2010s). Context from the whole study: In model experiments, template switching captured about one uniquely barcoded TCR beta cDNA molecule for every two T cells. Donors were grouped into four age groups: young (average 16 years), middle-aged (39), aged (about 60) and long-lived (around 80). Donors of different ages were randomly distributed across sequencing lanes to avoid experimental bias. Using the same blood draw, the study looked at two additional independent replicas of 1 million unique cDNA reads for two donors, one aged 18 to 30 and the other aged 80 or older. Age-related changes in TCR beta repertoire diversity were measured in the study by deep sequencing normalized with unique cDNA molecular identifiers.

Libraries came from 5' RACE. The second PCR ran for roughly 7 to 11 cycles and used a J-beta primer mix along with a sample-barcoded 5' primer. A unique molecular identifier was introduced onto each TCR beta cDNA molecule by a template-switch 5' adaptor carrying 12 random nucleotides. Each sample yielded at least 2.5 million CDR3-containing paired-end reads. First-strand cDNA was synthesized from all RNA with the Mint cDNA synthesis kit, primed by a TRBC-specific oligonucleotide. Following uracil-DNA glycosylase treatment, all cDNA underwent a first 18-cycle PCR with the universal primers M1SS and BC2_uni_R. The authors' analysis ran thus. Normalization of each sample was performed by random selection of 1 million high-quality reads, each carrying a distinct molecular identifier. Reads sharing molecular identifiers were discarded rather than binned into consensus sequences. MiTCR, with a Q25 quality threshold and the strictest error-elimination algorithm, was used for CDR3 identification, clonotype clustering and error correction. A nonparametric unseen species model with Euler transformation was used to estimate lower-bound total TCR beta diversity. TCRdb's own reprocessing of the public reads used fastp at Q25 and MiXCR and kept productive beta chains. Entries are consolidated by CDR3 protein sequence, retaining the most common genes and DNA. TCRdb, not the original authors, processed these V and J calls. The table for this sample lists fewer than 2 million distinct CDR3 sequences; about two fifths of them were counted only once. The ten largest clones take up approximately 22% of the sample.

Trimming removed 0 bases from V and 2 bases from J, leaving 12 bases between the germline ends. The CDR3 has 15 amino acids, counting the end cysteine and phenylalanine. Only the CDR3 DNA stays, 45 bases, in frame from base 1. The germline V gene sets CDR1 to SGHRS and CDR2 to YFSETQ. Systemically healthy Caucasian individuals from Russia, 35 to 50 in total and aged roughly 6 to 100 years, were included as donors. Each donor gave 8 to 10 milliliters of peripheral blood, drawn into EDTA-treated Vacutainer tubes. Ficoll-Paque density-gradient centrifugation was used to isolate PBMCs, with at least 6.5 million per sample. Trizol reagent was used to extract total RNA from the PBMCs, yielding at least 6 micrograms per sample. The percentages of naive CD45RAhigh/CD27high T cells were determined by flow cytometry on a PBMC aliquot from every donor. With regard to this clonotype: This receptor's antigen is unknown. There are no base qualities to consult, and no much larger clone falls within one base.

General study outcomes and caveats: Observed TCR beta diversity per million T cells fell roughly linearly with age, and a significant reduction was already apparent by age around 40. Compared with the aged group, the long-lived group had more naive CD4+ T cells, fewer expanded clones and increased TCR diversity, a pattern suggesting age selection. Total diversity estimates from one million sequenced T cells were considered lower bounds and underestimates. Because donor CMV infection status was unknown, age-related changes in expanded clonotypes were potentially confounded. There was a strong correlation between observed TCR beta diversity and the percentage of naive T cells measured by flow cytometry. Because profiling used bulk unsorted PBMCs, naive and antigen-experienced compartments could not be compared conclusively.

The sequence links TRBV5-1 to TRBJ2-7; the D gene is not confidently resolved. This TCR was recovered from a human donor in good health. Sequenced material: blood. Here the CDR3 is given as CASSLAGHSTYEQYF. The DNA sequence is TGCGCCAGCAGCTTGGCCGGTCACTCCACCTACGAGCAGTACTTC.